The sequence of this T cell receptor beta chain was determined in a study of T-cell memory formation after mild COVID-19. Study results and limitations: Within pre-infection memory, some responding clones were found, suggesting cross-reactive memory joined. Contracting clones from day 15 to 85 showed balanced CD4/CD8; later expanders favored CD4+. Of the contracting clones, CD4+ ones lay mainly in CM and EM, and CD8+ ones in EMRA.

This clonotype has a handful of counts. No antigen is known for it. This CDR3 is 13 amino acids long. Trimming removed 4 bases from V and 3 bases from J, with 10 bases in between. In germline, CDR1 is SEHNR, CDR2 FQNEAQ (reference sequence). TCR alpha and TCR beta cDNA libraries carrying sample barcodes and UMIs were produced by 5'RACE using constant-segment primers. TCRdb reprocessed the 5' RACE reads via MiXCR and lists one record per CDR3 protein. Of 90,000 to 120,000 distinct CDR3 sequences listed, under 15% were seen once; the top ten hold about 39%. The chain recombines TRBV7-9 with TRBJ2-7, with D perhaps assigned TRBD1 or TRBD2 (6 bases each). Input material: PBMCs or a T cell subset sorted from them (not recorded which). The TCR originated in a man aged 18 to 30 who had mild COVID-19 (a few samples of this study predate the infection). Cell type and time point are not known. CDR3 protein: CASSSGGDYEQYV. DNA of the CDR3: TGTGCCAGCAGCTCCGGGGGCGACTACGAGCAGTACGTC.